This is a list of T cell receptor beta chains from one sample in a study of blood T cell repertoires in COVID-19. Sequencing was performed with immunoSEQ multiplex PCR; in TCRdb, only in-frame clones are kept and a portion is missing. There are approximately 440,000 clones in the sample; 90% occur only once, and 0.55% to 0.75% lies in the top ten. Sequencing was carried out using PBMCs or T cells enriched from blood (not recorded which). These receptors came from a man aged 18 to 35 who had recovered from COVID-19. CDR3s include the opening cysteine and the closing phenylalanine or tryptophan. Each record gives: V gene, J gene, clone size, D gene, CDR3 protein, CDR3 DNA. A D gene is named only where the DNA matches it firmly. Expanded clones are given a class, and other clones once, few, many or no size at all.

>TRBV11-3|TRBJ2-2|.|TRBD2
CASSSVAGGVRELFF
TGTGCCAGCAGCTCGGTGGCGGGGGGGGTCCGGGAGCTGTTTTTT
>TRBV19|TRBJ2-5|.|.
CASSRGSGETQYF
TGTGCCAGCAGTAGAGGGAGTGGAGAGACCCAGTACTTC
>TRBV6-1|TRBJ2-5|.|TRBD2
CASSGALADQETQYF
TGTGCCAGCAGTGGAGCACTAGCGGACCAAGAGACCCAGTACTTC
>TRBV15|TRBJ1-1|.|.
CATSSSTVQNTEAFF
TGTGCCACCAGCAGTTCGACAGTGCAGAACACTGAAGCTTTCTTT
>TRBV18|TRBJ1-4|.|TRBD1
CASSPLGQGAESEKLFF
TGTGCCAGCTCACCATTGGGACAGGGGGCCGAGAGTGAAAAACTGTTTTTT
>TRBV2|TRBJ1-5|.|TRBD1
CASSERTGNQPQHF
TGTGCCAGCAGTGAACGGACAGGGAATCAGCCCCAGCATTTT
>TRBV7-9|TRBJ1-2|.|.
CASSLGQDFPNYGYTF
TGTGCCAGCAGCTTAGGACAGGACTTCCCTAACTATGGCTACACCTTC
>TRBV28|TRBJ1-4|once|TRBD1
CASRLLAETGNEKLFF
TGTGCCAGCAGGCTCCTTGCCGAGACAGGGAATGAAAAACTGTTTTTT
>TRBV28|TRBJ1-5|.|TRBD1
CASSPRDRINQPQHF
TGTGCCAGCAGTCCACGGGACAGGATCAATCAGCCCCAGCATTTT
>TRBV11-3|TRBJ2-7|.|TRBD1
CASSSYGTGINEQYF
TGTGCCAGCAGCTCGTATGGGACAGGGATAAACGAGCAGTACTTC
>TRBV27|TRBJ1-5|once|TRBD1
CASSSSGTAQHF
TGTGCCAGCAGTTCCTCAGGGACAGCCCAGCATTTT
>TRBV19|TRBJ1-2|.|.
CASSIGQNNHGYTF
TGTGCCAGTAGTATCGGACAGAACAACCATGGCTACACCTTC
>TRBV7-2|TRBJ2-1|.|TRBD2
CASSSGTRRSSEQFF
TGTGCCAGCAGCTCCGGGACTAGGCGATCAAGTGAGCAGTTCTTC
>TRBV5-1|TRBJ1-6|.|TRBD1
CASSVDRDSPLHF
TGCGCCAGCAGCGTAGACAGGGATTCACCCCTCCACTTT
>TRBV30|TRBJ2-7|.|TRBD1
CAWNAGTGAYEQYF
TGTGCCTGGAATGCCGGGACAGGGGCCTACGAGCAGTACTTC
>TRBV28|TRBJ1-4|.|TRBD1
CATHQQGANEKLFF
TGTGCCACCCACCAGCAGGGGGCGAATGAAAAACTGTTTTTT
>TRBV28|TRBJ1-5|once|TRBD1
CASSQADRGTLAQHF
TGTGCCAGCAGCCAAGCGGACAGGGGGACGTTGGCCCAGCATTTT
>TRBV12-3/TRBV12-4|TRBJ1-1|.|TRBD1
CATRQGHNTEAFF
TGTGCCACCAGACAGGGACATAACACTGAAGCTTTCTTT